Listed below are T cell receptor beta chains from one sample, sequenced in a study of T cells in Graves' hyperthyroidism and ophthalmopathy. One entry per CDR3 protein, called by TCRdb with MiXCR from the multiplex PCR reads. The repertoire holds 500,000 to 600,000 distinct CDR3 sequences, with more than 45% as singletons. The sequenced material came from peripheral blood or thyroid tissue (not recorded which). The receptors originated from an adult woman with Graves' disease, either hyperthyroidism or ophthalmopathy (not recorded which). The CDR3 runs from the conserved cysteine through the conserved F or W. A D gene is named only where the DNA matches it firmly. Not all rows give a size; the values are once, few, many and, for expanded clones, a class.

DNA: TGTGCCAGCAGTTACTCGAACCCTGTCTATAGCAATCAGCCCCAGCATTTT
CDR3: CASSYSNPVYSNQPQHF
J: TRBJ1-5
D: -
size: -
length: 17
V: TRBV6-5

DNA: TGTGCCAGCAGTTCCCTGGGACTAGCGGGAGGCGAGCAGTACTTC
CDR3: CASSSLGLAGGEQYF
J: TRBJ2-7
D: TRBD2
size: many
length: 15
V: TRBV12-3/TRBV12-4

DNA: TGTGCCAGCGGCTTGGGAGAAAAACTGTTTTTT
CDR3: CASGLGEKLFF
J: TRBJ1-4
D: -
size: -
length: 11
V: TRBV2

DNA: TGTGCCAGCAGCTTGGTAAGCAAGCAGTTCTTC
CDR3: CASSLVSKQFF
J: TRBJ2-1
D: -
size: -
length: 11
V: TRBV7-9

DNA: -
CDR3: CASSFYICRSDRANTEAFF
J: TRBJ1-1
D: -
size: few
length: 19
V: TRBV7-9

DNA: TGCAGCGGACGGACAGGGACGGAGACCCAGTACTTC
CDR3: CSGRTGTETQYF
J: TRBJ2-5
D: TRBD1
size: few
length: 12
V: TRBV29-1

DNA: TGTGCCAGCAGCCAAGGAGGGGTTGAAAAACTGTTTTTT
CDR3: CASSQGGVEKLFF
J: TRBJ1-4
D: -
size: -
length: 13
V: TRBV14

DNA: TGTGCCAGCAGCTTAGATCAGGGCTCACCCCTCCACTTT
CDR3: CASSLDQGSPLHF
J: TRBJ1-6
D: -
size: -
length: 13
V: TRBV11-3

DNA: TGTGCCAGCAGCTTCGGTTTACAGTCCGCATACCAAGAGACCCAGTACTTC
CDR3: CASSFGLQSAYQETQYF
J: TRBJ2-5
D: -
size: -
length: 17
V: TRBV5-6

DNA: TGTGCCAGCAGTTTAGGCTGGACAGGGAAATCCTACGAGCAGTACTTC
CDR3: CASSLGWTGKSYEQYF
J: TRBJ2-7
D: TRBD1
size: few
length: 16
V: TRBV28

DNA: TGTGCCAGCAGTCCCTGGACAGGGGGACGGCCCCAGCATTTT
CDR3: CASSPWTGGRPQHF
J: TRBJ1-5
D: TRBD1
size: -
length: 14
V: TRBV12-3/TRBV12-4

DNA: TGCAGTGCTAGACAGTATAGCAATCAGCCCCAGTACTTC
CDR3: CSARQYSNQPQYF
J: TRBJ2-5
D: -
size: -
length: 13
V: TRBV20-1

DNA: TGTGCCAGCAGCTTCAGGCCAAATCAGCCCCAGCATTTT
CDR3: CASSFRPNQPQHF
J: TRBJ1-5
D: -
size: many
length: 13
V: TRBV7-9

DNA: TGTGCCAGCAGCTCAGTGGACAGTGGCTACACCTTC
CDR3: CASSSVDSGYTF
J: TRBJ1-2
D: -
size: many
length: 12
V: TRBV5-6

DNA: TGTGCCAGCAGCTTAGGGCCTGATGGCTACACCTTC
CDR3: CASSLGPDGYTF
J: TRBJ1-2
D: -
size: many
length: 12
V: TRBV13

DNA: TGTGCCAGCAGCTTAGAGGAGTTT
CDR3: CASSLEEF
J: TRBJ1-1
D: -
size: -
length: 8
V: TRBV7-9

DNA: TGTGCCAGCAGCCAAGATGGCTATAATGAAAAACTGTTTTTT
CDR3: CASSQDGYNEKLFF
J: TRBJ1-4
D: -
size: many
length: 14
V: TRBV4-2

DNA: TGCAGTGCTGAGGGGGGGTCCCAGTACTTC
CDR3: CSAEGGSQYF
J: TRBJ2-5
D: -
size: -
length: 10
V: TRBV20-1

DNA: TGTGCCAGCAGCTTAGAGGGACTAGCGGGAATCTCCTACGAGCAGTACTTC
CDR3: CASSLEGLAGISYEQYF
J: TRBJ2-7
D: TRBD2
size: once
length: 17
V: TRBV7-2

DNA: TGTGCCAGCAGCTCTGCCGGGACTAGCGGAGCACAGCAGTTCTTC
CDR3: CASSSAGTSGAQQFF
J: TRBJ2-1
D: TRBD2
size: -
length: 15
V: TRBV7-8

DNA: TGCGCCAGCAGCTTGGCGGCGGCAAACACCGGGGAGCTGTTTTTT
CDR3: CASSLAAANTGELFF
J: TRBJ2-2
D: -
size: many
length: 15
V: TRBV5-1

DNA: TGCAGTGCTGACGACAGGGTGAACTACGAGCAGTACTTC
CDR3: CSADDRVNYEQYF
J: TRBJ2-7
D: TRBD1
size: once
length: 13
V: TRBV20-1

DNA: TGTGCCAGTAGTATTTCGAGACAGAACACTGAAGCTTTCTTT
CDR3: CASSISRQNTEAFF
J: TRBJ1-1
D: -
size: -
length: 14
V: TRBV19

DNA: TGTGCCAGCAGCGTAGCCGGGGGAGGCTACGAGCAGTACTTC
CDR3: CASSVAGGGYEQYF
J: TRBJ2-7
D: -
size: -
length: 14
V: TRBV9

DNA: TGTGCCACCAGCAGAGAAGACAACACTGAAGCTTTCTTT
CDR3: CATSREDNTEAFF
J: TRBJ1-1
D: -
size: many
length: 13
V: TRBV15

DNA: TGTGCCAGCAGCTTAGGGGACAGTCGATCCTACGAGCAGTACTTC
CDR3: CASSLGDSRSYEQYF
J: TRBJ2-7
D: TRBD1
size: -
length: 15
V: TRBV7-2

DNA: TGCAGCGTTCGGAGGTCGGGGGGGGAGCTGTTTTTT
CDR3: CSVRRSGGELFF
J: TRBJ2-2
D: -
size: -
length: 12
V: TRBV29-1

DNA: TGTGCCAGCAGTACCCCCAGGGGGCGAGGATATGGCTACACCTTC
CDR3: CASSTPRGRGYGYTF
J: TRBJ1-2
D: TRBD1
size: -
length: 15
V: TRBV9

DNA: TGTGCCAGCAGCCGTCATCTGGGGCAGGGGACCTATGGCTACACCTTC
CDR3: CASSRHLGQGTYGYTF
J: TRBJ1-2
D: -
size: many
length: 16
V: TRBV7-9

DNA: TGCGCCGCCGGTCCAGGGGGCGGAAATTCACCCCTCCACTTT
CDR3: CAAGPGGGNSPLHF
J: TRBJ1-6
D: TRBD1
size: -
length: 14
V: TRBV4-1

DNA: TGCAGCGTTGCGGGACGGCTGAACACTGAAGCTTTCTTT
CDR3: CSVAGRLNTEAFF
J: TRBJ1-1
D: -
size: -
length: 13
V: TRBV29-1

DNA: TGTGCCAGCAGGCAGGCAGCGGGACACCGAAAAGAGACCCAGTACTTC
CDR3: CASRQAAGHRKETQYF
J: TRBJ2-5
D: -
size: once
length: 16
V: TRBV9

DNA: TGCGCCAGCAGCTTGCCGCCGGGAAGAAGCACCGGGGAGCTGTTTTTT
CDR3: CASSLPPGRSTGELFF
J: TRBJ2-2
D: -
size: many
length: 16
V: TRBV5-1

DNA: TGTGCCAGCAGCTTAACCACCACCGGGGAGCTGTTTTTT
CDR3: CASSLTTTGELFF
J: TRBJ2-2
D: -
size: few
length: 13
V: TRBV7-3

DNA: TGTGCCACCAGCAGAGATCGGCTAGCGAGAGCCAATGAGCAGTTCTTC
CDR3: CATSRDRLARANEQFF
J: TRBJ2-1
D: -
size: few
length: 16
V: TRBV15

DNA: TGTGCCAGCAGCGGAGACAGGGGGGGAGAAAAACTGTTTTTT
CDR3: CASSGDRGGEKLFF
J: TRBJ1-4
D: TRBD1
size: many
length: 14
V: TRBV2

DNA: TGTGCCAGCAGTTACTCGGGCCCTCCCGACACCGGGGAGCTGTTTTTT
CDR3: CASSYSGPPDTGELFF
J: TRBJ2-2
D: -
size: -
length: 16
V: TRBV6-5

DNA: TGTGCCAGCAGCGCAGGTTTATGGCCTAGCGGAATTCCCTTGGAGCTGTTTTTT
CDR3: CASSAGLWPSGIPLELFF
J: TRBJ2-2
D: TRBD2
size: -
length: 18
V: TRBV9

DNA: TGTGCCAGTACCCTTGGGGACCGCTACAGGAGTTCACCCCTCCACTTT
CDR3: CASTLGDRYRSSPLHF
J: TRBJ1-6
D: -
size: -
length: 16
V: TRBV19

DNA: TGTGCCAGCAGCCAGGGGAGGCGGGGGGCCAACGTCCTGACTTTC
CDR3: CASSQGRRGANVLTF
J: TRBJ2-6
D: -
size: -
length: 15
V: TRBV7-2

DNA: TGTGCCAGCAGATCTGGGACGGTAAATTCACCCCTCCACTTT
CDR3: CASRSGTVNSPLHF
J: TRBJ1-6
D: -
size: -
length: 14
V: TRBV7-8

DNA: TGCGCCAGCAGCTTGGGAGGGAGATTTACTGAAGCTTTCTTT
CDR3: CASSLGGRFTEAFF
J: TRBJ1-1
D: -
size: -
length: 14
V: TRBV5-1

DNA: TGTGCCAGCAGCTATCGGACAGGGGGATCGGATACGCAGTATTTT
CDR3: CASSYRTGGSDTQYF
J: TRBJ2-3
D: TRBD1
size: few
length: 15
V: TRBV7-3

DNA: TGTGCCAGCGGGAGTCGTTTAGGGACCCAGTACTTC
CDR3: CASGSRLGTQYF
J: TRBJ2-5
D: -
size: -
length: 12
V: TRBV2

DNA: TGTGCCAGTAGCAACCAGCTAGGACTGGCGAGCTCCTATAATTCACCCCTCCACTTT
CDR3: CASSNQLGLASSYNSPLHF
J: TRBJ1-6
D: -
size: -
length: 19
V: TRBV12-3/TRBV12-4

DNA: TGCGCCAGCAGGATCGGACTAGCGGGATCACAAGAGACCCAGTACTTC
CDR3: CASRIGLAGSQETQYF
J: TRBJ2-5
D: TRBD2
size: -
length: 16
V: TRBV5-1

DNA: TGTGCCACCAGCAGGACCCAGAACACTGAAGCTTTCTTT
CDR3: CATSRTQNTEAFF
J: TRBJ1-1
D: -
size: -
length: 13
V: TRBV15

DNA: TGTGCCAGCAGTGGGGACAGGGCGGCTGAAAAACTGTTTTTT
CDR3: CASSGDRAAEKLFF
J: TRBJ1-4
D: TRBD1
size: -
length: 14
V: TRBV6-5

DNA: TGTGCCAGCAGTTTATTGGGACCGGGAAACACTGAAGCTTTCTTT
CDR3: CASSLLGPGNTEAFF
J: TRBJ1-1
D: -
size: -
length: 15
V: TRBV12-3/TRBV12-4

DNA: TGCGCCAGCAAGGAGGGGAGGGGGATGAACACTGAAGCTTTCTTT
CDR3: CASKEGRGMNTEAFF
J: TRBJ1-1
D: -
size: -
length: 15
V: TRBV5-1

DNA: TGTGCCTGGATCATTGCGGGCTCTGGGGCCAACGTCCTGACTTTC
CDR3: CAWIIAGSGANVLTF
J: TRBJ2-6
D: -
size: many
length: 15
V: TRBV30

DNA: TGTGCCAGCAGCCCACGTGGCTCCTACGAGCAGTACTTC
CDR3: CASSPRGSYEQYF
J: TRBJ2-7
D: -
size: many
length: 13
V: TRBV7-8

DNA: TGTGCCAGTAGTTCCCAGATGGACACTGAAGCTTTCTTT
CDR3: CASSSQMDTEAFF
J: TRBJ1-1
D: -
size: many
length: 13
V: TRBV19

DNA: TGTGCCAGCACCGACCATCGGGGCTCTGGAAACACCATATATTTT
CDR3: CASTDHRGSGNTIYF
J: TRBJ1-3
D: -
size: -
length: 15
V: TRBV6-1

DNA: TGCAGTGCCACCGGGACTAGCGGATGGCTGGTCAAGACCCAGTACTTC
CDR3: CSATGTSGWLVKTQYF
J: TRBJ2-5
D: TRBD2
size: many
length: 16
V: TRBV20-1

DNA: TGTGCCAGCAGTTCCGGGACGGCTGCAACTAATGAAGCTTTCTTT
CDR3: CASSSGTAATNEAFF
J: TRBJ1-1
D: -
size: -
length: 15
V: TRBV6-5

DNA: TGTGCCAGCTCCCGGGACTTCGCCATATATTTT
CDR3: CASSRDFAIYF
J: TRBJ1-3
D: -
size: -
length: 11
V: TRBV11-2

DNA: TGTGCCTCTGGGACTAGCCGTTACGAGCAGTACTTC
CDR3: CASGTSRYEQYF
J: TRBJ2-7
D: TRBD2
size: many
length: 12
V: TRBV2

DNA: TGCGCCAGCAGTGCGGGATCAGTGTACGAGCAGTACTTC
CDR3: CASSAGSVYEQYF
J: TRBJ2-7
D: -
size: -
length: 13
V: TRBV5-1